In this sample, the clone carrying this TCR beta chain turned up a few times. Measured with immunoSEQ multiplex PCR; TCRdb has only the in-frame clones, and not every one. This table holds roughly 110,000 clones, about 85% found once. CDR1 and CDR2 (germline): LGHDT, YNNKEL (reference sequence). The CDR3 has 17 residues. The germline V and J ends were trimmed by 3 bases and 5 bases, with 22 bases remaining between them. This sample is drawn from a study of blood T cell repertoires in COVID-19. The chain joins TRBV3-1 (or the pseudogene TRBV3-2) to TRBJ2-5; tentatively, D is TRBD2 (6 bases). This TCR derives from a man between 40 and 49 years old with acute or convalescent COVID-19. The sample taken for sequencing was peripheral blood. The CDR3 region is CASSHRGHTSIRETQYF. As DNA, the CDR3 is TGTGCCAGCAGCCACCGCGGGCATACTAGCATCCGGGAGACCCAGTACTTC.